These T cell receptor beta chains were read from a single sample in a study of T cells in tuberculosis. Libraries were prepared by immunoSEQ multiplex PCR; TCRdb keeps only in-frame clonotypes and omits some of them. Among 35,000 to 45,000 clones, roughly 94% were seen once, and the ten largest hold under 2%. The sequenced sample was PBMCs. These receptors were collected from a donor aged 10-35 years with latent tuberculosis or without tuberculosis infection. Some clones in this sample may be carry-over from other donors' samples. CDR3s include the opening cysteine and the closing phenylalanine or tryptophan. A D gene is named only where the DNA matches it firmly. Size is omitted from some rows. Given values are once, few, many or a class for expanded clones.

>TRBJ2-2|TRBV30|-|-
CAWQGVWELFF
TGTGCCTGGCAAGGGGTGTGGGAGCTGTTTTTT
>TRBJ2-5|TRBV14|-|-
CASSPQAAETQYF
TGTGCCAGCAGCCCCCAAGCAGCGGAGACCCAGTACTTC
>TRBJ2-1|TRBV11-2|once|TRBD2
CASSPRTSGIGRIRNEQFF
TGTGCCAGCAGCCCCCGGACTAGCGGGATAGGAAGAATACGCAATGAGCAGTTCTTC
>TRBJ2-5|TRBV5-6|-|TRBD2
CASSLVASGRETQYF
TGTGCCAGCAGCTTGGTAGCTAGCGGGAGGGAGACCCAGTACTTC
>TRBJ2-1|TRBV6-4|-|TRBD2
CASSAGVAGYNEQFF
TGTGCCAGCAGTGCGGGAGTAGCGGGATACAATGAGCAGTTCTTC
>TRBJ1-3|TRBV28|-|TRBD1
CASSLGARGGNTIYF
TGTGCCAGCAGTTTAGGTGCCAGGGGGGGAAACACCATATATTTT
>TRBJ2-7|TRBV6-1|once|TRBD1
CASSEGGRGYEQYF
TGTGCCAGCAGTGAAGGGGGCAGGGGGTACGAGCAGTACTTC
>TRBJ2-5|TRBV14|few|TRBD1
CASSQGDRGKETQYF
TGTGCCAGCAGCCAAGGGGACAGGGGAAAAGAGACCCAGTACTTC
>TRBJ2-2|TRBV27|-|TRBD1
CASSSLLTGGLTGELFF
TGTGCCAGCAGTTCCCTACTAACAGGGGGTCTTACCGGGGAGCTGTTTTTT
>TRBJ1-5|TRBV19|-|-
CASSIARDSNQPQHF
TGTGCCAGTAGTATAGCGAGGGATAGCAATCAGCCCCAGCATTTT
>TRBJ2-1|TRBV10-3|once|-
CAISNSYNEQFF
TGTGCCATCAGCAATTCCTACAATGAGCAGTTCTTC
>TRBJ1-2|TRBV7-2|-|TRBD1
CASSQLTGDGYTF
TGTGCCAGCAGCCAACTGACAGGGGATGGCTACACCTTC
>TRBJ1-5|TRBV29-1|-|-
CSVEAGSNQPQHF
TGCAGCGTTGAAGCAGGGAGCAATCAGCCCCAGCATTTT
>TRBJ1-5|TRBV23-1|-|-
CASRRGGGSDVQDSNQPQHF
TGCGCCAGCCGTCGAGGGGGGGGGTCAGATGTGCAAGATAGCAATCAGCCCCAGCATTTT
>TRBJ2-1|TRBV5-6|-|TRBD1
CASSLTGQGAHEQFF
TGTGCCAGCAGCTTGACGGGACAGGGGGCTCATGAGCAGTTCTTC
>TRBJ2-7|TRBV28|-|-
CASSFKVTIAEARSYEQYF
TGTGCCAGCAGTTTTAAGGTCACCATAGCGGAGGCTCGATCCTACGAGCAGTACTTC
>TRBJ2-5|TRBV4-3|-|-
CASSQEQGYQETQYF
TGCGCCAGCAGCCAAGAACAGGGTTACCAAGAGACCCAGTACTTC
>TRBJ2-7|TRBV30|-|TRBD1
CAWSGGGREFSYEQYF
TGTGCCTGGAGTGGAGGGGGCAGGGAATTCTCCTACGAGCAGTACTTC
>TRBJ2-7|TRBV19|-|-
CASSKSVTYEQYF
TGTGCCAGTAGTAAATCAGTGACCTACGAGCAGTACTTC
>TRBJ2-6|TRBV5-1|-|TRBD2
CASSWGGAISGANVLTF
TGCGCCAGCAGCTGGGGAGGGGCGATCTCTGGGGCCAACGTCCTGACTTTC
>TRBJ2-1|TRBV7-6|-|-
CASSVGSSYNEQFF
TGTGCCAGCAGCGTCGGGAGCTCCTACAATGAGCAGTTCTTC
>TRBJ1-1|TRBV30|-|TRBD1
CAWTSTTGENTEAFF
TGTGCCTGGACCTCAACGACAGGGGAGAACACTGAAGCTTTCTTT
>TRBJ2-1|TRBV5-1|-|-
CASSLGRYYNEQFF
TGCGCCAGCAGCTTGGGCAGGTACTACAATGAGCAGTTCTTC
>TRBJ2-3|TRBV19|-|-
CASSIAVWDTSTDTQYF
TGTGCCAGTAGTATCGCCGTGTGGGACACTAGCACAGATACGCAGTATTTT
>TRBJ2-3|TRBV10-3|-|TRBD2
CAIAGADTQYF
TGTGCCATCGCGGGAGCAGATACGCAGTATTTT
>TRBJ2-7|TRBV7-2|-|-
CASSLRTASYEQYF
TGTGCCAGCAGTCTTAGGACAGCCTCCTACGAGCAGTACTTC
>TRBJ2-7|TRBV5-1|-|TRBD1
CASSLGDRGSYEQYF
TGCGCCAGCAGCTTAGGAGACAGGGGTTCCTACGAGCAGTACTTC
>TRBJ2-2|TRBV5-1|-|-
CASSQQGSRPRAGELFF
TGCGCCAGCAGCCAGCAGGGTTCCCGACCGAGAGCCGGGGAGCTGTTTTTT